The subject of this entry is one T cell receptor (beta chain). The CDR3 is 15 amino acids. Germline CDR1 reads LGHDT; CDR2 reads YNNKEL (reference sequence). V lost 1 base, J lost 2 bases, and 12 bases lay in between. As processed by the authors: Amplification from reference gene primers served as the basis for estimated nucleated cell counts. Using immunoSEQ multiplex PCR, the repertoire was profiled, and TCRdb retains in-frame clones only, with some absent. V, J and clone size are those of that table, while D and trimming were read from the DNA. The table includes about 89,000 clones, about 87% detected once. This specimen belongs to a study of blood T cell repertoires in COVID-19. Study overall: Sites across the United States, Italy and Spain contributed samples from acute and convalescent COVID-19. Sources were T cells, B-cell-depleted T cells, or PBMCs; the material itself was cDNA or gDNA.

The TCR originated in a man between 60 and 70 years old with acute or convalescent COVID-19. The source material was peripheral blood. The V gene is TRBV3-1 (or the pseudogene TRBV3-2), the J gene TRBJ2-7; D perhaps matches TRBD1 (6 bases). In DNA, the CDR3 is TGTGCCAGCAGCCAAGGGGCCAGGGGTACCTACGAGCAGTACTTC. It yields the protein CASSQGARGTYEQYF.